A selection of T cell receptor beta chains follows, all from one sample in a study of CXCR3-negative and CXCR3-positive naive CD8 T cells. TCRdb reprocessed the 5' RACE reads and reports one entry per CDR3 protein, with no DNA. Its table records about 130,000 distinct CDR3 sequences. Sequenced: naive CXCR3- CD8+ T cells from blood. The source of these receptors is a human donor in good health. Some clones in this sample may be carry-over from other donors' samples. The CDR3 runs from the conserved cysteine through the conserved F or W.

v_gene	j_gene	CDR3aa
TRBV5-1	TRBJ2-7	CASSLVASGEEEQYF
TRBV28	TRBJ2-7	CASSTPGQGAYEQYF
TRBV7-9	TRBJ2-2	CASSLLRGGNTGELFF
TRBV7-3	TRBJ2-2	CASSLGVGTGELFF
TRBV18	TRBJ2-2	CASSPVPTANTGELFF
TRBV7-9	TRBJ1-1	CASSEGSNTEAFF
TRBV29-1	TRBJ2-5	CSVGGDKQETQYF
TRBV28	TRBJ1-1	CASRGLGQMNTEAFF
TRBV27	TRBJ2-7	CASSLRGTGYEQYF
TRBV13	TRBJ2-3	CASSSISSDSTDTQYF
TRBV6-2/TRBV6-3	TRBJ1-1	CASSPGVHEAFF
TRBV15	TRBJ2-5	CATSRIGQETQYF
TRBV19	TRBJ1-1	CASRLMDRAPTEAFF
TRBV27	TRBJ2-1	CASSLWARGGRNEQFF
TRBV5-5	TRBJ1-3	CASSLGQGALSGNTIYF
TRBV12-2	TRBJ2-3	CASRLAKGLTDTQYF
TRBV4-2	TRBJ1-1	CASSPLKGDTEAFF
TRBV20-1	TRBJ1-1	CSARDEGGNTEAFF
TRBV4-1	TRBJ2-7	CASSQAAAGSSYEQYF
TRBV11-3	TRBJ2-5	CASSLRLAGGKETQYF
TRBV7-9	TRBJ2-2	CASSATSRLAEPGELFF
TRBV15	TRBJ2-3	CATSKSGGATDTQYF
TRBV12-3/TRBV12-4	TRBJ2-3	CASSLAGADTQYF
TRBV27	TRBJ2-4	CASGPSGTPSRQYF
TRBV4-3	TRBJ2-7	CASSQDRGGALGTYEQYF
TRBV3-1	TRBJ1-2	CASSQGALNYGYTF
TRBV6-5	TRBJ2-7	CASSPNSGPEQYF
TRBV28	TRBJ2-3	CASSLGSGTTDTQYF
TRBV20-1	TRBJ1-3	CSASRGTALLSGNTIYF
TRBV20-1	TRBJ1-5	CSAGDRGNQPQHF
TRBV29-1	TRBJ2-6	CSVEDGGPGANVLTF
TRBV10-2	TRBJ2-7	CASSDGTSGTYEQYF
TRBV7-9	TRBJ2-7	CASSLSPLAGRYEQYF
TRBV24-1	TRBJ2-1	CATSDLLAGGPGEQFF
TRBV28	TRBJ2-1	CASSLGVASYNEQFF
TRBV27	TRBJ2-7	CASSSASASYEQYF
TRBV11-3	TRBJ2-1	CASSLGRLSSYNEQFF